This passage covers 20 T cell receptor beta chains from one sample sequenced in a study of cytomegalovirus exposure and HLA in healthy donors. The PCR contained 60 Vbeta and 13 Jbeta primers. Assay used: immunoSEQ multiplex PCR; TCRdb lists only in-frame clones, some missing. Among over 120,000 clones, around a tenth were seen once, and the ten largest hold under 2%. The sample taken for sequencing was PBMCs. The receptors originated from a middle-aged man in good health and CMV-seronegative.

Written as DNA, the CDR3 is TGCGCCAGCAGCTCCACGCCTTTAGCGGGAGGGAACACCGGGGAGCTGTTTTTT. Protein product: CASSSTPLAGGNTGELFF. This sequence joins TRBV5-1 and TRBJ2-2; TRBD2 matches 10 bases. Germline assignment: CDR1 SGHRS and CDR2 YFSETQ. The junction had 9 bases not matched to a gene; V was cut back by 3 bases and J by 1 base. This CDR3 has 18 amino acids.

This clone showed up just a few times. The chain employs TRBV20-1 and TRBJ2-7; D remains unclear. V was pared by 7 bases and J by 2 bases, with 9 bases between. CDR3 size: 11 residues. CDR1 is DFQATT and CDR2 is SNEGSKA in the germline V gene (reference sequence). CDR3 region: CSVPSTYEQYF. The CDR3 DNA follows: TGCAGTGTCCCCAGTACCTACGAGCAGTACTTC.

The chain is built from TRBV5-1 and TRBJ1-1; D unclear. The germline gives CDR1 SGHRS, CDR2 YFSETQ. CDR3 size: 14 residues. The V gene lost 4 bases and the J gene lost 1 base, with 11 bases spanning the gap. CDR3 DNA sequence: TGCGCCAGCAGCCTGAGCGGTCAGAACACTGAAGCTTTCTTT. It encodes CASSLSGQNTEAFF.

This chain links TRBV6-6 with TRBJ1-4, with TRBD1 identical over 7 bases. Germline V gives CDR1 MNHNY, CDR2 SVGAGI (reference sequence). This CDR3 comprises 14 residues. The junction had 3 bases not matched to a gene; V was cut back by 5 bases and J by 3 bases. CDR3 coding DNA: TGTGCCAGCAGTCGACAGGGCCCTAATGAAAAACTGTTTTTT. Protein: CASSRQGPNEKLFF.

The V call is TRBV2, the J call TRBJ1-6, with TRBD1 matching 8 bases. V dropped 7 bases and J dropped 10; count of bases not matched to a gene: 12. The CDR3 extends over 15 amino acids. CDR1 and CDR2 (germline): SNHLY, FYNNEI. This chain's CDR3 is CASTLGTGRGSPLHF. CDR3 in DNA: TGTGCCAGCACCCTTGGGACAGGCCGGGGATCACCCCTCCACTTT. The entire variable domain, with the rest obtained from reference TRBV2 and TRBJ1-6, is as follows: EPEVTQTPSHQVTQMGQEVILRCVPISNHLYFYWYRQILGQKVEFLVSFYNNEISEKSEIFDDQFSVERPDGSNFTLKIRSTKLEDSAMYFCASTLGTGRGSPLHFGNGTRLTVT.

This clone was detected a few times. CDR3 bases: TGTGCCAGCAGCGATGAGAGCTCCTACGAGCAGTACTTC. Protein product: CASSDESSYEQYF. This chain joins TRBV5-6 and TRBJ2-7; no clear D. From germline, CDR1 is SGHDT and CDR2 YYEEEE. The V end lost 4 bases, the J end lost 0 bases, and 8 bases lay between the germline ends. This CDR3 is built from 13 residues. Based on the CDR3 plus reference TRBV5-6 and TRBJ2-7, the full variable domain is DAGVTQSPTHLIKTRGQQVTLRCSPKSGHDTVSWYQQALGQGPQFIFQYYEEEERQRGNFPDRFSGHQFPNYSSELNVNALLLGDSALYLCASSDESSYEQYFGPGTRLTVT.

This sequence joins TRBV6-1 and TRBJ2-2; 8 bases line up with TRBD1. The CDR3 length is 16 residues. V gave up 3 bases and J gave up 6 bases; unmatched junction bases: 9. Germline CDR1 reads MNHNS; CDR2 reads SASEGT. CDR3 sequence: CASSDSWTGFPGELFF. CDR3 bases: TGTGCCAGCAGTGATTCTTGGACAGGGTTTCCCGGGGAGCTGTTTTTT.

There are a few counts of this clone. The gene calls are TRBV5-1 and TRBJ2-1; weak D call: TRBD2 (6 bases). The CDR3 extends over 15 amino acids. CDR1 is SGHRS and CDR2 is YFSETQ in the germline V gene. Between the trimmed V and J ends, which lost 5 bases and 0 bases, there was a span of 12 bases. As DNA, the CDR3 is TGCGCCAGCAGGATAGGCGGGGACTCCTACAATGAGCAGTTCTTC. Protein sequence: CASRIGGDSYNEQFF.

This clone was seen more than once but under ten times. The J gene is TRBJ2-1, the V gene TRBV30, with D tentatively TRBD2 (5 bases). The CDR3 contains 14 residues. Trimming took 0 bases from V and 5 from J, leaving 11 bases between them. CDR1 and CDR2 from the germline V gene are GTSNPN and SVGIG (reference sequence). CDR3 protein: CAWSVGLADNEQFF. The CDR3 bases are TGTGCCTGGAGTGTAGGGCTAGCCGACAATGAGCAGTTCTTC.

The CDR3 DNA reads TGTGCCAGCAGTTACCGGGACAGGGCTAACACTGAAGCTTTCTTT. Translated: CASSYRDRANTEAFF. The J gene is TRBJ1-1, the V gene TRBV28, with TRBD1 matching 9 bases. The V gene end was trimmed by 4 bases and the J gene end by 2 bases; junction bases not matched to a gene: 5. The CDR3 loop spans 15 amino acids. Germline V gene data show CDR1 as MDHEN and CDR2 as SYDVKM.

Only a few counts were recorded for this clone. The V call is TRBV7-6, the J call TRBJ2-2; D remains ambiguous. There are 13 residues in the CDR3. Germline values: CDR1 SGHVS, CDR2 FNYEAQ. Trimming took 1 base from V and 6 from J, leaving 6 bases between them. The chain's CDR3 is CASSLGLSGELFF. For the CDR3, the DNA is TGTGCCAGCAGCTTAGGTTTATCCGGGGAGCTGTTTTTT.

A note on this clone: This specimen includes other DNA sequences encoding the same CDR3. This chain links TRBV19 with TRBJ2-5; 11 positions agree with TRBD2. This CDR3 has 14 residues. Germline assignment: CDR1 LNHDA and CDR2 SQIVND (reference sequence). Unmatched junction bases numbered 4, after V lost 9 bases and J lost 1 base. This CDR3 reads CASGTSGTQETQYF. CDR3 coding DNA: TGTGCCAGCGGGACTAGCGGAACCCAAGAGACCCAGTACTTC.

The sample holds a few counts of this clone. The genes are TRBV5-6 and TRBJ1-6; D gene unclear. Between the trimmed V and J ends, which lost 0 bases and 13 bases, there was a span of 8 bases. Per the germline V gene, CDR1 is SGHDT and CDR2 is YYEEEE. The CDR3 has 12 amino acids. The CDR3 here is CASSLARAPLHF. As DNA, the CDR3 is TGTGCCAGCAGCTTGGCCCGAGCGCCCCTCCACTTT.

This clone has just a few counts. The genes are TRBV7-9 and TRBJ1-4; 9 nucleotides line up with TRBD1. CDR3 length equals 16 residues. Germline V gene lookup returns CDR1 SEHNR and CDR2 FQNEAQ (reference sequence). V lost 5 bases, J lost 8 bases, and 12 bases stayed unmatched. CDR3 region: CASSLGTGNIREKLFF. CDR3 nucleotide sequence: TGTGCCAGCAGCCTTGGGACAGGGAATATACGGGAAAAACTGTTTTTT. Together with reference TRBV7-9 and TRBJ1-4, the CDR3 gives the full variable domain: DTGVSQNPRHKITKRGQNVTFRCDPISEHNRLYWYRQTLGQGPEFLTYFQNEAQLEKSRLLSDRFSAERPKGSFSTLEIQRTEQGDSAMYLCASSLGTGNIREKLFFGSGTQLSVL.

This clone was recorded a few times. V and J are TRBV5-4 and TRBJ1-4; the match to TRBD1 covers 7 bases. The CDR3 consists of 14 residues. The V and J ends lost 6 bases and 2 bases, in that order; junction bases with no gene match: 4. Germline lookup yields CDR1 SGHNT and CDR2 YYREEE (reference sequence). CDR3 DNA sequence: TGTGCCAGCAAGACCAGGGGGACTAATGAAAAACTGTTTTTT. It codes for CASKTRGTNEKLFF.

This clone has a handful of counts. The chain recombines TRBV19 with TRBJ2-3, with TRBD2 as a possible D gene (6 bases). Germline CDR1 LNHDA, CDR2 SQIVND (reference sequence). Between the trimmed V and J ends, which lost 0 bases and 0 bases, there was a span of 7 bases. CDR3 size: 15 residues. The CDR3 loop reads CASSIDGTSTDTQYF. The CDR3 DNA follows: TGTGCCAGTAGTATAGACGGGACTAGCACAGATACGCAGTATTTT.

The chain links TRBV19 to TRBJ1-2, with D possibly being TRBD1 (6 bases). The CDR3 is 15 amino acids. The V gene's germline CDR1 is LNHDA and CDR2 SQIVND (reference sequence). V was clipped by 3 bases and J by 4 bases, with 15 bases between them. Here the CDR3 DNA reads TGTGCCAGTAGTATTAGTGCAGGGGCCGGCTATGGCTACACCTTC. Amino acids: CASSISAGAGYGYTF. Together with reference TRBV19 and TRBJ1-2, the CDR3 gives the full variable domain: DGGITQSPKYLFRKEGQNVTLSCEQNLNHDAMYWYRQDPGQGLRLIYYSQIVNDFQKGDIAEGYSVSREKKESFPLTVTSAQKNPTAFYLCASSISAGAGYGYTFGSGTRLTVV.

This chain links TRBV5-1 with TRBJ2-1; 8 bases line up with TRBD2. The V gene end was trimmed by 0 bases and the J gene end by 4 bases; junction bases not matched to a gene: 6. The CDR3 is 16 amino acids. Germline V gene sequence: CDR1 SGHRS, CDR2 YFSETQ. CDR3 residues: CASSLELAAQYNEQFF. The CDR3 DNA sequence: TGCGCCAGCAGCTTGGAACTAGCGGCACAATACAATGAGCAGTTCTTC.

The table lists this clone with a few counts. This sequence joins TRBV5-1 and TRBJ1-4; unclear D gene. This CDR3 spans 13 amino acids. Germline V lookup: CDR1 SGHRS, CDR2 YFSETQ. Between the trimmed V and J ends, which lost 3 bases and 2 bases, there was a span of 5 bases. The CDR3 sequence: CASSSQTNEKLFF. For the CDR3, the DNA is TGCGCCAGCAGCTCGCAGACTAATGAAAAACTGTTTTTT.

The chain links TRBV19 to TRBJ2-2; 8 bases map to TRBD2. The length of the CDR3 is 16 residues. V shed 2 bases, J shed 6 bases, and the junction held 8 bases outside the gene matches. Germline loops: CDR1 LNHDA, CDR2 SQIVND (reference sequence). The CDR3 sequence is CASSISAGGEPGELFF. CDR3 nucleotides: TGTGCCAGTAGTATATCGGCGGGAGGAGAACCCGGGGAGCTGTTTTTT.